The next 8 T cell receptor beta chains were all read from a single sample in a study of blood T cell repertoires in COVID-19. This table comes from immunoSEQ multiplex PCR, and its TCRdb copy is limited to in-frame clones, with some not included. The table lists a few hundred thousand clones, roughly 80% of them singletons. The sequenced sample was PBMCs or T cells enriched from blood (not recorded which). The receptors derive from a man aged 45 to 65 who had recovered from COVID-19.

V is TRBV19 and J is TRBJ2-1; TRBD2 matches 12 bases. V was clipped by 5 bases and J by 7 bases; unmatched bases: 6. The CDR3 spans 15 residues. Germline CDR1 LNHDA, CDR2 SQIVND (reference sequence). CDR3 sequence: CASSLAGGPYNEQFF. CDR3 DNA: TGTGCCAGTAGTCTAGCGGGGGGGCCTTATAATGAGCAGTTCTTC.

V is TRBV6-2 or TRBV6-3 and J is TRBJ2-7, with D tentatively TRBD1 (6 bases). From germline, CDR1 is MNHEY and CDR2 SVGEGT. CDR3 size: 14 residues. Trimming pared 5 bases from V and 1 base from J, leaving 12 bases between. The CDR3 region has the DNA TGTGCCAGCAGTAAGGGGGTCCAGTCCTACGAGCAGTACTTC. It is translated as CASSKGVQSYEQYF.

The rearrangement uses TRBV6-5 and TRBJ2-7, with 7 bases matching TRBD1. Per germline, CDR1 MNHEY and CDR2 SVGAGI. V was pared by 6 bases and J by 2 bases, with 13 bases of the junction left unmatched. The CDR3 contains 16 residues. This CDR3 reads CASSYGPRDSPYEQYF. CDR3 sequence (DNA): TGTGCCAGCAGCTACGGGCCCCGGGACAGCCCCTACGAGCAGTACTTC.

The chain couples TRBV5-1 to TRBJ1-1, with D unresolved. The V and J ends lost 7 bases and 3 bases respectively, with 19 bases between them. Germline V CDR1 and CDR2: SGHRS, YFSETQ. The CDR3 covers 15 residues. Here the CDR3 reads CASHQRVGSDTEAFF. As DNA, the CDR3 is TGCGCCAGCCACCAGAGGGTGGGCTCGGACACTGAAGCTTTCTTT.

The chain couples TRBV3-1 (or the pseudogene TRBV3-2) to TRBJ2-7; possible D gene TRBD1, 6 bases. Per the germline V gene, CDR1 is LGHDT and CDR2 is YNNKEL (reference sequence). V was pared by 3 bases and J by 3 bases, with 18 bases between. The CDR3 spans 16 residues. Here the CDR3 reads CASSHYRVGVDYEQYF. In nucleotides, the CDR3 is TGTGCCAGCAGCCACTACAGGGTTGGGGTGGACTACGAGCAGTACTTC.

V and J are TRBV27 and TRBJ2-7; 11 nucleotides agree with TRBD1. Trimming cost V 4 bases and J 7 bases; bases outside gene matches: 9. CDR1 is MNHEY and CDR2 is SMNVEV in the germline V gene (reference sequence). The CDR3 is made up of 15 amino acids. The CDR3 sequence: CASSSPGTGGREQYF. As DNA, the CDR3 is TGTGCCAGCAGTTCCCCCGGGACAGGGGGTAGAGAGCAGTACTTC.

Here the CDR3 reads CASSLGGQAYNEQFF. CDR3 in DNA: TGTGCCAGCAGCTTAGGAGGGCAAGCCTACAATGAGCAGTTCTTC. The chain uses TRBV11-2 and TRBJ2-1, with D maybe TRBD2 (5 bases). The germline V gene encodes CDR1 SGHAT and CDR2 FQNNGV. Trimming pared 1 base from V and 2 bases from J, leaving 9 bases between. The CDR3 is 15 amino acids.

This clone was seen at least ten times. The V and J genes are TRBV4-1 and TRBJ2-1; 8 nucleotides agree with TRBD2. Germline assignment: CDR1 MGHRA and CDR2 YSYEKL. V lost 4 bases and J lost 4; bases outside the gene matches: 0. CDR3 length: 13 residues. The CDR3 bases are TGCGCCAGCAGCCTAGCGGGATACAATGAGCAGTTCTTC. Translation: CASSLAGYNEQFF.